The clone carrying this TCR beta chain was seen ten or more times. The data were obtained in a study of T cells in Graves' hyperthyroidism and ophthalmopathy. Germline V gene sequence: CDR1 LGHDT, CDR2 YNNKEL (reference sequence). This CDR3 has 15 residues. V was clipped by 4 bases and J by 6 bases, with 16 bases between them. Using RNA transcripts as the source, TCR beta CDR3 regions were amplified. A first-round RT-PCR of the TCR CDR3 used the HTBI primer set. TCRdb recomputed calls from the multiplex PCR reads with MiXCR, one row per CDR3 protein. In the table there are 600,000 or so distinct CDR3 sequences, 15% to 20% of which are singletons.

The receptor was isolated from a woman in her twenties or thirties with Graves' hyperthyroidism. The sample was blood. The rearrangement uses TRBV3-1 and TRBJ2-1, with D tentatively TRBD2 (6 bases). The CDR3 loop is CASSPWSSERNEQFF. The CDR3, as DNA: TGTGCCAGCAGCCCGTGGTCTAGCGAACGCAATGAGCAGTTCTTC.